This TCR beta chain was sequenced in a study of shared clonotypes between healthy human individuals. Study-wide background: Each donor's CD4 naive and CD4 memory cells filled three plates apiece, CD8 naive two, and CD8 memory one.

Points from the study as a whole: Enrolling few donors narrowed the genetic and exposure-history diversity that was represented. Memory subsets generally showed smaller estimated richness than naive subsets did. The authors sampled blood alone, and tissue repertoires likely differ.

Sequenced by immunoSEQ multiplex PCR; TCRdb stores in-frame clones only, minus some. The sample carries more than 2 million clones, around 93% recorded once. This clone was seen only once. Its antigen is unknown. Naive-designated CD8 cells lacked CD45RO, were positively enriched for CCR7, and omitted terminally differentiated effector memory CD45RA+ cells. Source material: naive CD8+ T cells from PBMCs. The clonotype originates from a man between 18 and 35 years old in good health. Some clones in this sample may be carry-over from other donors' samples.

This CDR3 reads CASSAQGRGPYEQYF. The CDR3 bases are TGTGCCAGCAGCGCGCAGGGCAGGGGACCCTACGAGCAGTACTTC. J is TRBJ2-7 and V is TRBV7-7; D is possibly TRBD1 (6 bases). CDR3 length equals 15 residues. CDR1 and CDR2 (germline): SSHAT, FNYEAQ (reference sequence). Trimming removed 5 bases at V and 2 bases at J, with 16 bases between.